These T cell receptor beta chains were read from a single sample in a study of blood T cell repertoires in COVID-19. Here immunoSEQ multiplex PCR was the method, and the copy in TCRdb shows in-frame clones only, minus some. The table shows 200,000 or so clones, with 70% to 85% occurring only once. Sequencing input: peripheral blood. These TCRs come from a man aged 35 to 55 who had recovered from COVID-19. Each CDR3 is given with its conserved first and last residue. The D gene is left open where the match is weak. A clone size is listed for some rows: how often the clone was seen (once, few, many), or a class if it is expanded.

j_call,v_call,d_call,clone_size,cdr3_aa,cdr3_nt
TRBJ1-3,TRBV7-9,TRBD1,NA,CASSRDTGAAFGNTIYF,TGTGCCAGCAGCAGAGACACAGGGGCCGCCTTTGGAAACACCATATATTTT
TRBJ2-7,TRBV7-2,NA,NA,CASSLAAWRPPNF,TGTGCCAGCAGCTTAGCGGCGTGGCGGCCCCCGAACTTC
TRBJ1-5,TRBV19,NA,NA,CASSIVPGGNQPQHF,TGTGCCAGTAGTATCGTTCCGGGAGGAAATCAGCCCCAGCATTTT
TRBJ2-1,TRBV27,NA,NA,CASSLRALRGNEQFF,TGTGCCAGCAGTTTACGGGCTCTCAGGGGAAATGAGCAGTTCTTC
TRBJ2-3,TRBV5-1,TRBD2,NA,CASSTSGTTDTQYF,TGCGCCAGCAGCACTAGCGGGACGACAGATACGCAGTATTTT
TRBJ2-7,TRBV10-3,TRBD1,NA,CATSRSLQGDDYEQYF,TGTGCCACCTCACGGTCCTTACAGGGGGATGACTACGAGCAGTACTTC
TRBJ1-2,TRBV11-2,NA,NA,CASSLWGGTNYGYTF,TGTGCCAGCAGCTTATGGGGAGGAACTAACTATGGCTACACCTTC
TRBJ1-6,TRBV18,NA,NA,CASSPSLDRANSPLHF,TGTGCCAGCTCACCATCCTTGGACAGAGCTAATTCACCCCTCCACTTT
TRBJ1-1,TRBV7-2,NA,NA,CASSPRTAEAFF,TGTGCCAGCAGCCCCCGGACAGCTGAAGCTTTCTTT
TRBJ1-5,TRBV5-5,NA,NA,CASSLAFSSNQPQHF,TGTGCCAGCAGCTTGGCCTTTTCCAGCAATCAGCCCCAGCATTTT
TRBJ1-1,TRBV3-1/TRBV3-2,TRBD1,NA,CASSQGQGSLNTEAFF,TGTGCCAGCAGCCAAGGACAGGGATCCTTGAACACTGAAGCTTTCTTT
TRBJ2-3,TRBV4-3,NA,NA,CASSQDPAPTDTQYF,TGCGCCAGCAGCCAAGATCCAGCGCCCACAGATACGCAGTATTTT
TRBJ2-7,TRBV15,TRBD1,few,CATSRDTGVDSYEQYF,TGTGCCACCAGCAGAGATACAGGGGTCGACTCCTACGAGCAGTACTTC
TRBJ2-2,TRBV5-5,NA,NA,CASSLGTTNTGELFF,TGTGCCAGCAGCTTGGGGACAACGAACACCGGGGAGCTGTTTTTT
TRBJ1-5,TRBV10-2,TRBD1,NA,CASSLGQESQPQHF,TGCGCCAGCAGTCTCGGACAGGAGAGCCAGCCCCAGCATTTT
TRBJ1-1,TRBV11-3,TRBD1,NA,CASSPGQGVTEAFF,TGTGCCAGCAGCCCAGGACAGGGGGTCACTGAAGCTTTCTTT
TRBJ2-2,TRBV7-9,NA,few,CASSLDRLNTGELFF,TGTGCCAGCAGCTTAGACCGACTGAACACCGGGGAGCTGTTTTTT